Listed below are T cell receptor beta chains from one sample, sequenced in a study of cytomegalovirus exposure and HLA in healthy donors. Using immunoSEQ multiplex PCR, the repertoire was profiled, and TCRdb retains in-frame clones only, with some absent. The sample lists roughly 220,000 clones; around 80% were seen once. The sample taken for sequencing was PBMCs. The origin of the receptors is a man aged 25 to 40 in good health and CMV-seronegative. CDR3s include the opening cysteine and the closing phenylalanine or tryptophan. A D gene is named only where the DNA matches it firmly. Part of the rows lack a size; the others show once, few, many or a class for expanded clones.

>TRBV5-1|TRBD1|TRBJ1-1|.
TGCGCCAGCAGCGGACAGGGGGCTGGCACTGAAGCTTTCTTT
CASSGQGAGTEAFF
>TRBV7-3|.|TRBJ2-5|.
TGTGCCAGCAGCTTAGGCGGCCAAGAGACCCAGTACTTC
CASSLGGQETQYF
>TRBV10-3|.|TRBJ1-1|.
TGTGCCATCAGTGAGTCAGACCCCGGGTCTTGGGAGTCGACTATGAACACTGAAGCTTTCTTT
CAISESDPGSWESTMNTEAFF
>TRBV11-2|.|TRBJ2-3|.
TGTGCCAGCAGCTTAGATTCACGGGGCACAGATACGCAGTATTTT
CASSLDSRGTDTQYF
>TRBV9|TRBD1|TRBJ1-5|.
TGTGCCAGCAAAACCGGTAGGGACAGCAATCTTTATAGCAATCAGCCCCAGCATTTT
CASKTGRDSNLYSNQPQHF
>TRBV5-1|.|TRBJ2-6|.
TGCGCCAGCAGCTTCCCTGGGGCCAGCGTCCTGACTTTC
CASSFPGASVLTF
>TRBV27|.|TRBJ2-7|.
TGTGCCAGCAGTTTAAGGGGGGGCTTCCACGAGCAGTACTTC
CASSLRGGFHEQYF
>TRBV27|TRBD1|TRBJ1-6|.
TGTGCCAGCAGTTATGGGCAGGGGGCTCAATCACCCCTCCACTTT
CASSYGQGAQSPLHF
>TRBV27|.|TRBJ2-7|.
TGTGCCAGCAGTATCTCCGGGCCAAGGGAGGAGTACTTC
CASSISGPREEYF
>TRBV5-8|.|TRBJ1-5|.
TGTGCCAGCGTCCGGACAGCAAATCAGCCCCAGCATTTT
CASVRTANQPQHF
>TRBV9|.|TRBJ2-2|.
TGTGCCAGCAGCGTTTTTGACGGGACCGGGGAGCTGTTTTTT
CASSVFDGTGELFF
>TRBV28|TRBD1|TRBJ1-5|.
TGTGCCAGCAGTTTAAGGACAGGGGCAGGAAATCAGCCCCAGCATTTT
CASSLRTGAGNQPQHF
>TRBV4-3|TRBD2|TRBJ2-7|.
TGCGCCAGCAGCCGGGGACTAGCTGCCGAGCAGTACTTC
CASSRGLAAEQYF
>TRBV6-4|TRBD1|TRBJ2-3|.
TGTGCCACCAAGGGACAGGGCAACACAGATACGCAGTATTTT
CATKGQGNTDTQYF
>TRBV5-1|.|TRBJ2-3|.
TGCGCCAGCAGCTTGCCGGGGATCACAGATACGCAGTATTTT
CASSLPGITDTQYF
>TRBV11-3|.|TRBJ2-5|.
TGTGCCAGCAGCTTAGCGGCGGAAGGGGCCCAGTACTTC
CASSLAAEGAQYF
>TRBV6-1|.|TRBJ2-1|.
TGTGCCAGCAGTGAAGATCATCCGGGGTTGGATGAGCAGTTCTTC
CASSEDHPGLDEQFF
>TRBV13|.|TRBJ2-1|.
TGTGCCAGCAGTCTAGCTGGGAATGAGCAGTTCTTC
CASSLAGNEQFF
>TRBV19|.|TRBJ1-1|.
TGTGCCAGTAGTTCAAGTCCTACAGGGACTGAAGCTTTCTTT
CASSSSPTGTEAFF
>TRBV5-1|TRBD2|TRBJ2-1|.
TGCGCCAGCAGTCCCTGGACTAGCGGGACCTACAATGAGCAGTTCTTC
CASSPWTSGTYNEQFF
>TRBV7-2|TRBD1|TRBJ2-7|.
TGTGCCAGCAGTCGCCGGGACAGGGCCTACGAGCAGTACTTC
CASSRRDRAYEQYF
>TRBV5-1|TRBD1|TRBJ2-3|.
TGCGCCAGCAGCTGGGACAGGCCTAGCACAGATACGCAGTATTTT
CASSWDRPSTDTQYF
>TRBV19|.|TRBJ1-1|.
TGTGCCAGTCTTCAGGTAGGGGGGAACACTGAAGCTTTCTTT
CASLQVGGNTEAFF
>TRBV28|.|TRBJ1-4|once
TGTGCCAGCAGTCTGGGGCAGTCCCAATACGAAAAACTGTTTTTT
CASSLGQSQYEKLFF
>TRBV5-4|TRBD2|TRBJ2-2|.
TGTGCCAGCAGCCCCGGACTAGCGGGGAACACCGGGGAGCTGTTTTTT
CASSPGLAGNTGELFF
>TRBV27|TRBD2|TRBJ2-5|.
TGTGCCAGCAGTTCCCCGCTAGAGCGGACTAGCGGAGCGGGACCCCAAGAGACCCAGTACTTC
CASSSPLERTSGAGPQETQYF
>TRBV28|TRBD1|TRBJ1-2|.
TGTGCCAGCAGAACAGGGGGCTCGGCTAACTATGGCTACACCTTC
CASRTGGSANYGYTF
>TRBV6-1|.|TRBJ2-7|once
TGTGCCAGCAGTGAGGGGTATGGGGCCAACGAGCAGTACTTC
CASSEGYGANEQYF
>TRBV2|TRBD1|TRBJ2-2|.
TGTGCCGGCCGACAGGGGGCGAACACCGGGGAGCTGTTTTTT
CAGRQGANTGELFF
>TRBV7-8|TRBD2|TRBJ2-5|.
TGTGCCAGCAGCTTCGGGCTAGCGGGTGCCCAAGAGACCCAGTACTTC
CASSFGLAGAQETQYF
>TRBV28|.|TRBJ1-6|.
TGTGCCAGCAGTCCCAGTGGACTGGGGTACGGGGGCTCCTATAATTCACCCCTCCACTTT
CASSPSGLGYGGSYNSPLHF
>TRBV9|TRBD1|TRBJ2-3|.
TGTGCCAGCAGCGTAGTTGAAGGGGGCGGCTTCAGCACAGATACGCAGTATTTT
CASSVVEGGGFSTDTQYF
>TRBV13|TRBD2|TRBJ2-5|.
TGTGCCAGCAGCGGCCGACTAGCGGGAGAGACCCAGTACTTC
CASSGRLAGETQYF
>TRBV6-5|.|TRBJ1-5|.
TGTGCCAGCAGTCGGGTCCGCAATCAGCCCCAGCATTTT
CASSRVRNQPQHF
>TRBV5-4|.|TRBJ2-1|.
TGTGCCAGCAGCTTTCCGGGGGGCAGGAATGAGCAGTTCTTC
CASSFPGGRNEQFF
>TRBV7-9|TRBD1|TRBJ2-1|few
TGTGCCAGCAGCTCCCGGGACAGGGGGTCGAGTGAGCAGTTCTTC
CASSSRDRGSSEQFF
>TRBV7-3|.|TRBJ2-3|.
TGTGCCAGCAGCCAAGTGGGGGGAGTCACAGATACGCAGTATTTT
CASSQVGGVTDTQYF
>TRBV5-1|.|TRBJ2-7|.
TGCGCCAGCAGCTCCGGAGCAGTGTCCCGCGAGCAGTACTTC
CASSSGAVSREQYF
>TRBV9|TRBD1|TRBJ2-7|few
TGTGCCAGCAGCCCCCGGACAGGGGACGAGCAGTACTTC
CASSPRTGDEQYF
>TRBV19|.|TRBJ1-2|once
TGTGCCAGTAGCCCCCCTAAGTACGACACGGCCTATGGCTACACCTTC
CASSPPKYDTAYGYTF
>TRBV9|.|TRBJ2-1|once
TGTGCCAGCAGCGACAGCGGTGCTCCCTACAATGAGCAGTTCTTC
CASSDSGAPYNEQFF
>TRBV27|.|TRBJ2-2|few
TGTGCCAGCAGTTTGAGAGGAACCGGGGAGCTGTTTTTT
CASSLRGTGELFF
>TRBV11-3|.|TRBJ2-2|.
TGTGCCAGCAGCTTATATCCAGGGTCCCCCGGGGAGCTGTTTTTT
CASSLYPGSPGELFF
>TRBV4-3|TRBD1|TRBJ2-5|.
TGCGCCAGCAGCCAAGCGGGGACAGGGAGCGTGACCCAGTACTTC
CASSQAGTGSVTQYF
>TRBV19|.|TRBJ2-2|few
TGTGCCAGCGGGACAATAACCGGGGAGCTGTTTTTT
CASGTITGELFF
>TRBV27|.|TRBJ2-7|.
TGTGCCAGCAGTCCGTACAGGGAACCAGTCGAGCAGTACTTC
CASSPYREPVEQYF
>TRBV6-1|.|TRBJ2-7|.
TGTGCCAGCAGTGGATTCGACCTAGGGAGGAACGAGCAGTACTTC
CASSGFDLGRNEQYF
>TRBV27|TRBD2|TRBJ2-3|.
TGTGCCAGCAGTTTTACTAGCGTTTCCACAGATACGCAGTATTTT
CASSFTSVSTDTQYF
>TRBV6-6|.|TRBJ1-3|.
TGTGCCAGCAGTTACCTAGACTACTCTGGAAACACCATATATTTT
CASSYLDYSGNTIYF
>TRBV10-3|.|TRBJ2-7|.
TGTGCCATCAGTGAAGGGGTGGGCAGGCTCTCCTACGAGCAGTACTTC
CAISEGVGRLSYEQYF
>TRBV6-5|TRBD1|TRBJ2-7|.
TGTGCCAGCAGTGGGACAGGGAACGAGCAGTACTTC
CASSGTGNEQYF
>TRBV28|.|TRBJ1-2|few
TGTGCCAGCAGTTACAGGGCGGGCTACACCTTC
CASSYRAGYTF
>TRBV29-1|TRBD2|TRBJ2-1|.
TGCAGCGTTGAAGATCGCACTAGCGGGGGCAAATTTCACAATGAGCAGTTCTTC
CSVEDRTSGGKFHNEQFF